The clone carrying this T cell receptor beta chain was recorded a few times. Its antigen is still unknown. Only in-frame clones appear in the TCRdb table, and some are missing; sequencing was by immunoSEQ multiplex PCR. The table has roughly 66,000 clones, about four fifths seen once. Germline-derived CDR1 and CDR2 are MNHEY and SMNVEV (reference sequence). The CDR3 is made up of 12 amino acids. After removal of 5 bases from V and 6 bases from J, the junction contained 4 bases not matched to a gene. This sample was taken from a study of radiotherapy plus CTLA-4 blockade in lung cancer. The overall study: Overall, about 19% of patients showed an objective response, while 31% attained disease control.

General study results and limits: Blood-borne expansion of tumor-derived TCR clones followed radiotherapy plus ipilimumab.

J is TRBJ2-7 and V is TRBV27; 7 bases are shared with TRBD1. This receptor was taken from a human donor with non-small cell lung cancer who had a partial response to radiotherapy plus ipilimumab. The sample here was peripheral blood, taken from a patient treated with radiotherapy plus ipilimumab. This CDR3 reads CASSTYRGEQYF. In DNA form, the CDR3 reads TGTGCCAGCAGTACCTACAGGGGCGAGCAGTACTTC.